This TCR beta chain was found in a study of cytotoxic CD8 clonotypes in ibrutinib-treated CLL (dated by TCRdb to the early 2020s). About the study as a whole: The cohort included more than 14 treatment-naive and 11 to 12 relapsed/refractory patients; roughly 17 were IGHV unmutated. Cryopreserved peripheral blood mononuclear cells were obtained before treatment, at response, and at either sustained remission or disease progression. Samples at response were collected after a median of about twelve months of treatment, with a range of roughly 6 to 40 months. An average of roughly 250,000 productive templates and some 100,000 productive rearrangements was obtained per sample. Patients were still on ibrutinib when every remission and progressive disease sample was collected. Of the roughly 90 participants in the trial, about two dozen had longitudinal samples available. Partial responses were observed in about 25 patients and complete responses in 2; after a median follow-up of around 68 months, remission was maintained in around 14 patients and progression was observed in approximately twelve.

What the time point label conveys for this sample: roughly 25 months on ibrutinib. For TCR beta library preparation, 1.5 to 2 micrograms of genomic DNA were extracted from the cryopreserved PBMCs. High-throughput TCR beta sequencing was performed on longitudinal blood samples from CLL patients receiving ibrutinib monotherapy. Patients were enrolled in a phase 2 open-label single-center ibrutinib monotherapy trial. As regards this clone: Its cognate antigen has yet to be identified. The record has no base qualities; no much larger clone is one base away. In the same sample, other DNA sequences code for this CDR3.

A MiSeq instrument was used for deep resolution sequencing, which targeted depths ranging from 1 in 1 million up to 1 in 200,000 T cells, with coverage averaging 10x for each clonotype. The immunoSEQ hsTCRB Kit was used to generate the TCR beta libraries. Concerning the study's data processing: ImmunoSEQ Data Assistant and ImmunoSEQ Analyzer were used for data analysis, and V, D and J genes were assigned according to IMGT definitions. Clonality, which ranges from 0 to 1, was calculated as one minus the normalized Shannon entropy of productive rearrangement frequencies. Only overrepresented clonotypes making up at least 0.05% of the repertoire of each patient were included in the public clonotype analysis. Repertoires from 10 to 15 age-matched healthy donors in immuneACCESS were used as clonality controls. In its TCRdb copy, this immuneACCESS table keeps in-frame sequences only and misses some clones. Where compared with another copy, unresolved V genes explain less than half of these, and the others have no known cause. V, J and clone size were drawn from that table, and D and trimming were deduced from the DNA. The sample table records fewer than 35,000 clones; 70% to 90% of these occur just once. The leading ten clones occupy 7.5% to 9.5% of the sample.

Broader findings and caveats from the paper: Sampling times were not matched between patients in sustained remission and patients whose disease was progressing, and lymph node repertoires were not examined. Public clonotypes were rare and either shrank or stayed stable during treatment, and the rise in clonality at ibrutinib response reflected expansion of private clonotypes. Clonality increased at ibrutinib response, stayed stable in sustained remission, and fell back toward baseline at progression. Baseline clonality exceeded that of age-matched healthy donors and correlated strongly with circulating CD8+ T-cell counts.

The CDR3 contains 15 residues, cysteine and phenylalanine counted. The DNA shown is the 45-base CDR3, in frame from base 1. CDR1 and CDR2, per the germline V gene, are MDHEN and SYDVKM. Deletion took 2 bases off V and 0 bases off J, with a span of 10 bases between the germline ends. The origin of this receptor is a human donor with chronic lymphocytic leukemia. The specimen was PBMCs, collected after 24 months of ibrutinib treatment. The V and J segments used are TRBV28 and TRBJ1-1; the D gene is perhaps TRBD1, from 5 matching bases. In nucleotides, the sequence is TGTGCCAGCAGTTTAGAGGGACGGTTGAACACTGAAGCTTTCTTT. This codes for CASSLEGRLNTEAFF.